A single sample is the source of the 8 T cell receptor beta chains below, sequenced in a study of blood T cell repertoires in COVID-19. Sequenced by immunoSEQ multiplex PCR; TCRdb stores in-frame clones only, minus some. The data contain tens of thousands of clones, about nine tenths of them seen just once; the ten biggest clones take up approximately 13%. The sample comprised peripheral blood. These receptors all stem from a human donor in a cohort sampled during active COVID-19. The donor label of this sample is uncertain.

As regards this clone: At one of its ends the junction is not consistent with the germline gene, which may arise from a read error. This chain connects TRBV11-3 to TRBJ1-1, with a weak D call TRBD1 (5 bases). Germline CDR1 is SGHNT and CDR2 is YENEEA. This CDR3 spans 10 amino acids. CDR3 loop: CASNLGQGLF. The CDR3 DNA follows: TGTGCCAGCAACCTGGGGCAGGGTCTCTTT.

The rearrangement uses TRBV6-5 and TRBJ2-1; D is undetermined. Germline loops: CDR1 MNHEY, CDR2 SVGAGI. Trimming shortened V by 6 bases and J by 5 bases, and 11 bases separated the two germline ends. This CDR3 spans 13 amino acids. The CDR3 DNA is TGTGCCAGCAGCCGATCTTGGCACAATGAGCAGTTCTTC. Its protein is CASSRSWHNEQFF.

CDR3 DNA sequence: TGTGCCTGGAGTCTAGTAGCCGGGGAGCTGTTTTTT. It specifies CAWSLVAGELFF. This chain connects TRBV30 to TRBJ2-2, with no clear D. The V gene's germline CDR1 is GTSNPN and CDR2 SVGIG (reference sequence). The CDR3 spans 12 residues. V was shortened by 2 bases and J by 6 bases, with 7 bases between the two germline ends.

The CDR3 is CASRRQADTEAFF. The CDR3 bases are TGCGCCAGCCGCCGACAGGCCGACACTGAAGCTTTCTTT. This chain uses TRBV5-1 with TRBJ1-1; a weak D match, TRBD1 (6 bases). CDR3 length: 13 amino acids. Trimming shortened V by 7 bases and J by 3 bases, and 13 bases separated the two germline ends. The germline gives CDR1 SGHRS, CDR2 YFSETQ.

This clone was observed once. The gene calls are TRBV6-5 and TRBJ1-2, with 8 bases lining up with TRBD1. Germline CDR1 reads MNHEY; CDR2 reads SVGAGI. J was trimmed by 9 bases and V by 2 bases; bases with no gene match: 8. This CDR3 spans 14 amino acids. The CDR3 DNA reads as TGTGCCAGCAGTTACCTCGGACAGGGTAATAGCTACACCTTC. Its translation: CASSYLGQGNSYTF.

The V call is TRBV7-2, the J call TRBJ1-2; D remains ambiguous. The CDR3 consists of 16 residues. The V end lost 0 bases, the J end lost 0 bases, and 11 bases lay between the germline ends. The V gene's germline CDR1 is SGHTA and CDR2 FQGNSA. Here the CDR3 DNA reads TGTGCCAGCAGCTTAGCACCTGGAGGAGCTAACTATGGCTACACCTTC. Translating gives CASSLAPGGANYGYTF.

The chain has TRBV3-1 (or the pseudogene TRBV3-2) and TRBJ2-7; tentative D call: TRBD2 (6 bases). Trimming removed 4 bases from V and 3 bases from J, with 16 bases in between. CDR1 is LGHDT and CDR2 is YNNKEL in the germline V gene (reference sequence). The CDR3 has 15 amino acids. CDR3 DNA sequence: TGTGCCAGCAGCCGATCTCGGGGGTTTTTCTACGAGCAGTACTTC. Residues: CASSRSRGFFYEQYF.

The V call is TRBV2, the J call TRBJ2-4; 11 bases align to TRBD1. With V trimmed by 11 bases and J by 1 base, 16 bases remained unmatched. From germline, CDR1 is SNHLY and CDR2 FYNNEI. The CDR3 extends over 18 amino acids. The CDR3 loop is CAPPKGTGGTMAKNIQYF. CDR3 DNA: TGTGCCCCCCCCAAGGGGACAGGGGGGACGATGGCCAAAAACATTCAGTACTTC.